Shown below are 20 T cell receptor beta chains from a single sample sequenced in a study of T cell repertoires in cytomegalovirus infection. TCRdb re-called the reads with MiXCR, one entry per CDR3 protein. Of roughly 280,000 distinct CDR3 sequences listed, around 9% are singletons. Sequenced sample: PBMCs. Receptor source: a human donor in good health (CMV status not recorded). Some clones in this sample may be carry-over from other donors' samples.

At least ten counts were recorded for this clonotype. The rearrangement uses TRBV3-1 and TRBJ1-1; D is undetermined. From germline, CDR1 is LGHDT and CDR2 YNNKEL (reference sequence). The CDR3 extends over 14 amino acids. V was clipped by 0 bases and J by 11 bases, with 16 bases between them. In DNA, the CDR3 is TGTGCCAGCAGCCAAGATGATGGGAAGGTTGGGGCTTTCTTT. It codes for CASSQDDGKVGAFF.

V and J are TRBV7-9 and TRBJ1-1; D gene unclear. Germline loops: CDR1 SEHNR, CDR2 FQNEAQ (reference sequence). V dropped 4 bases and J dropped 1 base, with 10 bases sitting between them. The CDR3 sequence is 14 residues long. The CDR3, as DNA: TGTGCCAGCAGCTCCGACGGGTGGAACACTGAAGCTTTCTTT. Translation: CASSSDGWNTEAFF.

The chain joins TRBV5-5 to TRBJ1-2; maybe TRBD1 (5 bases). The CDR3 is 16 amino acids. V lost 0 bases and J lost 4, with 16 bases in between. The germline CDR1 and CDR2 sequences are SGHKS and YYEKEE (reference sequence). Here the CDR3 reads CASSLEGLNLFYGYTF. The CDR3 coding sequence is TGTGCCAGCAGCTTGGAGGGGTTGAACCTCTTCTATGGCTACACCTTC.

This clonotype was found a few times. The chain recombines TRBV28 with TRBJ2-7; D gene uncertain. The germline V and J ends were trimmed by 5 bases and 6 bases, with 14 bases remaining between them. There are 13 residues in the CDR3. Germline V gives CDR1 MDHEN, CDR2 SYDVKM. CDR3 sequence reads: CASSGPQVGEQYF. DNA for the CDR3: TGTGCCAGCAGTGGCCCCCAGGTCGGCGAGCAGTACTTC.

This clonotype was seen repeatedly, ten times or more. This chain uses TRBV11-3 with TRBJ1-2, with D possibly TRBD1 on 6 matching bases. The CDR3 is made up of 16 amino acids. V lost 0 bases and J lost 4, with 15 bases in between. CDR1 and CDR2 from the germline V gene are SGHNT and YENEEA. The CDR3 sequence is CASSLDVGQRTYGYTF. CDR3 sequence (DNA): TGTGCCAGCAGCTTAGATGTAGGACAGCGAACCTATGGCTACACCTTC.

This clonotype showed up many times. The chain combines TRBV7-3 with TRBJ2-5, with no clear D. This CDR3 has 13 amino acids. The ends were cut back, 2 bases at V and 1 base at J, with 5 bases in the middle. The V gene's germline CDR1 is SGHTA and CDR2 FQGTGA. In DNA, the CDR3 is TGTGCCAGCAGCTTATACCTCCAAGAGACCCAGTACTTC. Encoded protein: CASSLYLQETQYF.

The J gene is TRBJ1-2, the V gene TRBV30, with 7 bases lining up with TRBD1. The ends lost 3 bases at V and 6 bases at J; junction bases unmatched: 7. Germline V gene lookup returns CDR1 GTSNPN and CDR2 SVGIG (reference sequence). The CDR3 length is 13 residues. The CDR3 DNA reads TGTGCCTGGAGCACCAGGGGGACGGATGGCTACACCTTC. The encoded protein is CAWSTRGTDGYTF.

V gene TRBV19 combines with J gene TRBJ2-7, with D perhaps TRBD1 or TRBD2 (5 bases each). CDR3 length equals 15 residues. Germline-derived CDR1 and CDR2 are LNHDA and SQIVND (reference sequence). V was shortened by 10 bases and J by 2 bases, with 21 bases between the two germline ends. This CDR3 is CATQGFGTGTYEQYF. CDR3 in DNA: TGTGCCACCCAGGGCTTCGGGACGGGGACCTACGAGCAGTACTTC.

This clonotype was counted ten times or more. The rearrangement uses TRBV11-2 and TRBJ2-5, with 12 positions matching TRBD2. CDR3 length: 16 amino acids. The V gene end was trimmed by 4 bases and the J gene end by 5 bases; junction bases not matched to a gene: 8. CDR1 is SGHAT and CDR2 is FQNNGV in the germline V gene. The CDR3 loop reads CASSSRLAGAGETQYF. The CDR3 coding sequence is TGTGCCAGCAGCTCCCGACTAGCGGGAGCGGGGGAGACCCAGTACTTC.

The V and J genes are TRBV7-2 and TRBJ2-1; 9 nucleotides agree with TRBD1. Unmatched junction bases numbered 4, after V lost 3 bases and J lost 1 base. The CDR3 length is 16 residues. CDR1 is SGHTA and CDR2 is FQGNSA in the germline V gene. CDR3 amino acids: CASSLSGQGSYNEQFF. DNA of the CDR3: TGTGCCAGCAGCTTGTCGGGACAGGGTTCCTACAATGAGCAGTTCTTC.

This clonotype was seen at least ten times. V usage is TRBV11-2 and J usage is TRBJ2-7; TRBD2 is a possible D gene (5 bases). The CDR3 length is 14 residues. Germline values: CDR1 SGHAT, CDR2 FQNNGV. Trimming left V 5 bases short and J 3 bases short, with 14 bases between. This chain's CDR3 is CASSPEDSYYEQYF. CDR3 sequence (DNA): TGTGCCAGCAGCCCCGAGGACTCGTACTACGAGCAGTACTTC.

This clonotype came up a few times. The chain joins TRBV5-1 to TRBJ2-2; 8 positions match TRBD2. Trimming at V came to 2 bases and at J to 1 base, leaving 4 bases not matched to a gene. CDR3 length: 16 residues. The germline CDR1 and CDR2 sequences are SGHRS and YFSETQ. The CDR3 sequence is CASSFVAGMNTGELFF. The CDR3 DNA reads as TGCGCCAGCAGCTTTGTAGCGGGAATGAACACCGGGGAGCTGTTTTTT. Drawing the rest from reference TRBV5-1 and TRBJ2-2, the complete variable domain is KAGVTQTPRYLIKTRGQQVTLSCSPISGHRSVSWYQQTPGQGLQFLFEYFSETQRNKGNFPGRFSGRQFSNSRSEMNVSTLELGDSALYLCASSFVAGMNTGELFFGEGSRLTVL.

This clonotype appeared a few times. J is TRBJ1-6 and V is TRBV2; D is possibly TRBD1 (5 bases). This CDR3 has 16 amino acids. The V and J ends lost 6 bases and 3 bases respectively, with 15 bases between them. In germline, CDR1 is SNHLY, CDR2 FYNNEI. The CDR3 bases are TGTGCCAGCAGCCCTCTCGGGGACGTCTATAATTCACCCCTCCACTTT. Amino acid sequence: CASSPLGDVYNSPLHF.

V and J are TRBV7-2 and TRBJ2-3, with D perhaps matching TRBD1 (5 bases). Germline-derived CDR1 and CDR2 are SGHTA and FQGNSA. The CDR3 totals 13 residues. Trimming removed 2 bases at V and 3 bases at J, with 6 bases between. The DNA of the CDR3 is TGTGCCAGCAGCTTACAGGGAACAGATACGCAGTATTTT. This encodes CASSLQGTDTQYF.

This clonotype was counted between two and nine times. This chain uses TRBV7-2 with TRBJ1-1, with D perhaps TRBD1 (6 bases). Germline values: CDR1 SGHTA, CDR2 FQGNSA. V was pared by 6 bases and J by 1 base, with 18 bases between. The CDR3 sequence is 16 residues long. Here the CDR3 reads CASRPTGSTTNTEAFF. Here the CDR3 DNA reads TGTGCCAGCAGACCTACAGGGTCAACTACGAACACTGAAGCTTTCTTT.

The table lists this clonotype with a few counts. The chain is built from TRBV12-3 or TRBV12-4 and TRBJ2-6; TRBD1 aligns across 9 bases. Losses at the gene ends were 6 bases for V and 11 bases for J; bases not matched to a gene: 11. CDR3 length: 15 amino acids. The CDR3 bases are TGTGCCAGCAGCCAAGCCGGGACAGGGTTGGACGTCCTGACTTTC. Translation: CASSQAGTGLDVLTF.

V usage is TRBV28 and J usage is TRBJ2-1, with 8 bases fitting TRBD1. V lost 3 bases and J lost 9; bases outside the gene matches: 7. Germline lookup yields CDR1 MDHEN and CDR2 SYDVKM. The CDR3 is 14 amino acids. The CDR3 DNA is TGTGCCAGCAGTTTTTCGGCAGGGGGCATTGAGCAGTTCTTC. Translation: CASSFSAGGIEQFF. The variable domain in full, completed from reference TRBV28 and TRBJ2-1, reads DVKVTQSSRYLVKRTGEKVFLECVQDMDHENMFWYRQDPGLGLRLIYFSYDVKMKEKGDIPEGYSVSREKKERFSLILESASTNQTSMYLCASSFSAGGIEQFFGPGTRLTVL.

The table lists this clonotype with a few counts. V and J are TRBV7-4 and TRBJ1-5, with unresolved D. Trimming cost V 6 bases and J 2 bases, with 11 bases left between them. Germline V gene data show CDR1 as SGHVT and CDR2 as SQSDAQ. This CDR3 spans 14 amino acids. Written as DNA, the CDR3 is TGTGCCAGCAGTAGGGATGGTCGCAATCAGCCCCAGCATTTT. It encodes CASSRDGRNQPQHF.

This clonotype was found many times. The chain links TRBV29-1 to TRBJ2-3; 12 bases are shared with TRBD2. Per germline, CDR1 SQVTM and CDR2 ANQGSEA. V trimming: 2 bases; J trimming: 5 bases; junction bases outside the gene matches: 5. The CDR3 length is 15 residues. CDR3 nucleotides: TGCAGCGTTGAACGGCTAGCGGGAGGGGTAGATACGCAGTATTTT. Translating gives CSVERLAGGVDTQYF.

At least ten counts were recorded for this clonotype. The genes are TRBV7-2 and TRBJ2-7; 9 bases align to TRBD2. The length of the CDR3 is 15 residues. Germline V gene lookup returns CDR1 SGHTA and CDR2 FQGNSA. V lost 11 bases, J lost 3 bases, and 14 bases stayed unmatched. The DNA of the CDR3 is TGTGCCGGCGCTCCAAGCGGGGGGAACGTCTACGAGCAGTACTTC. This gives the protein CAGAPSGGNVYEQYF.